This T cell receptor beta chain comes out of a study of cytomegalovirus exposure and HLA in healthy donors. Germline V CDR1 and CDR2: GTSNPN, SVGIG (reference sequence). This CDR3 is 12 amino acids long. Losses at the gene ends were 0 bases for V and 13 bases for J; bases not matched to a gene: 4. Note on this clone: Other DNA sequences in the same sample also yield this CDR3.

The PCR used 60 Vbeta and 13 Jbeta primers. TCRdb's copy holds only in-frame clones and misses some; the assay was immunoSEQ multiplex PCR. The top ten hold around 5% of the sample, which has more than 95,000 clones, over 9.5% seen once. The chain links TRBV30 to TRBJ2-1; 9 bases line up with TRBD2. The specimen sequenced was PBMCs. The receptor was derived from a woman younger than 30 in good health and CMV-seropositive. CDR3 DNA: TGTGCCTGGAGTGTACAAGCGGGGGGTCAGTTCTTC. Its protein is CAWSVQAGGQFF. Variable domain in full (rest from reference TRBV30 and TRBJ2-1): SQTIHQWPATLVQPVGSPLSLECTVEGTSNPNLYWYRQAAGRGLQLLFYSVGIGQISSEVPQNLSASRPQDRQFILSSKKLLLSDSGFYLCAWSVQAGGQFFGPGTRLTVL.